This record covers a single TCR beta chain. No cognate antigen has been identified for it. No base-level quality is on record; no much larger clone is a single base apart. The source of the sample is a study of T cell repertoires in cytomegalovirus infection (dated by TCRdb to about 2019). Looking at the study overall: The HLA type of each donor mattered for the analysis, because public TCR beta signatures pointed to carriage of CMV infection along with the matching HLA type. The research as a whole found: Carriers of CMV infection plus the relevant HLA type were discriminated by the cumulative frequency of public TCR beta family members in the study cohort and in an independent roughly 340-donor cohort. The ex vivo response was dominated by HLA-C-restricted CMV-specific TCR beta clonotypes, which also provided the single most frequent clonotype in two of eight donors.

Data came from an Illumina HiSeq 1500. TCRdb redid the processing of the public reads, applying fastp at Q25 and MiXCR, and retained in-frame beta chains. CDR3 protein duplicates are merged, each entry listing the most common genes and DNA. This sample lists roughly 500,000 distinct CDR3 sequences; approximately 16% were detected once. The top ten clones comprise approximately 24% of the sample. Including the terminal cysteine and phenylalanine, the CDR3 comprises 16 residues. Only CDR3 DNA remains: 48 bases, in frame from the first base. CDR1 and CDR2, looked up from the germline V gene, are MNHEY and SVGEGT. Relative to germline, V is missing 4 bases and J is missing 0 bases, with 5 bases of the junction outside any gene match.

This TCR was sampled from a human donor in good health (CMV status not recorded). Some clones in this sample may be carry-over from other donors' samples. The chain is assembled from TRBV6-2 or TRBV6-3 and TRBJ2-5; 10 central bases correspond to TRBD2. The specimen sequenced was CD8+ T cells from PBMCs. The bases read TGTGCCAGCAGTTTAACTAGCGGGGTGTACCAAGAGACCCAGTACTTC. The resulting protein is CASSLTSGVYQETQYF.